Each of the 10 T cell receptor beta chains below was sequenced from the same sample in a study of T cell responses to AZD1222 COVID-19 vaccine. TCRdb keeps only in-frame clones here, not all; method: immunoSEQ multiplex PCR. Of tens of thousands of clones listed, approximately 90% are singletons. Specimen: peripheral blood, collected on day 0 of AZD1222 vaccination. The receptors shown here come from an adult in good health.

CDR3 sequence reads: CASSPSRGGSTDTQYF. The CDR3 DNA is TGTGCCAGCAGCCCCTCCCGAGGGGGTAGCACAGATACGCAGTATTTT. The rearrangement links TRBV11-3 to TRBJ2-3; weak D call: TRBD1 (6 bases). The CDR3 consists of 16 residues. V dropped 5 bases and J dropped 0 bases, with 15 bases sitting between them. Germline-derived CDR1 and CDR2 are SGHNT and YENEEA.

This sequence joins TRBV24-1 and TRBJ1-5, with D tentatively TRBD1 (6 bases). V was clipped by 5 bases and J by 4 bases, with 14 bases between them. The CDR3 length is 15 residues. CDR1 is KGHDR, CDR2 SFDVKD, per germline. The CDR3 region is CATSGRGRGNQPQHF. CDR3 coding DNA: TGTGCCACCAGTGGGCGAGGCAGGGGAAATCAGCCCCAGCATTTT.

The chain employs TRBV29-1 and TRBJ2-5, with TRBD2 identical over 10 bases. Germline trimming cut 4 bases from V and 9 bases from J; bases unmatched to any gene: 8. Germline CDR1 and CDR2: SQVTM and ANQGSEA. The CDR3 runs 13 residues. CDR3 sequence reads: CSVGSPSGGAQYF. CDR3 DNA sequence: TGCAGCGTTGGATCCCCTAGCGGGGGCGCCCAGTACTTC.

The CDR3 sequence: CASTKDSNQPQHF. The CDR3 nucleotides are TGTGCCAGCACAAAGGATAGCAATCAGCCCCAGCATTTT. This rearrangement joins TRBV2 to TRBJ1-5; D ambiguous. Trimming left V 7 bases short and J 0 bases short, with 7 bases between. This CDR3 region has 13 residues. CDR1 and CDR2 (germline): SNHLY, FYNNEI.

This clone showed up just a few times. The CDR3 bases are TGCGCCAGCAGCTCCCCGGACTCGTACAAAAGTGGATCCTATGGCTACACCTTC. Translation gives CASSSPDSYKSGSYGYTF. The V gene is TRBV5-1, the J gene TRBJ1-2, with D unresolved. Deletions cut 3 bases from V and 4 bases from J, with 25 bases between. CDR3 size: 18 residues. The germline V gene has CDR1 SGHRS and CDR2 YFSETQ.

The V gene is TRBV6-5, the J gene TRBJ1-2, with D possibly being TRBD1 (6 bases). Germline-derived CDR1 and CDR2 are MNHEY and SVGAGI. Trimming left V 5 bases short and J 5 bases short, with 15 bases between. CDR3 size: 14 residues. CDR3: CASSPSGAPYGYTF. The CDR3 DNA sequence: TGTGCCAGCAGTCCTTCAGGGGCGCCATATGGCTACACCTTC.

The gene calls are TRBV14 and TRBJ2-1, with 10 bases identical to TRBD2. The germline V gene has CDR1 SGHDN and CDR2 FVKESK. This CDR3 has 16 residues. Trimming at V came to 3 bases and at J to 8 bases, leaving 10 bases not matched to a gene. Here the CDR3 DNA reads TGTGCCAGCAGCCAGGGGCGGACTAGCGGCCGAGATGAGCAGTTCTTC. Protein product: CASSQGRTSGRDEQFF. Supplemented by reference TRBV14 and TRBJ2-1, the full variable domain reads EAGVTQFPSHSVIEKGQTVTLRCDPISGHDNLYWYRRVMGKEIKFLLHFVKESKQDESGMPNNRFLAERTGGTYSTLKVQPAELEDSGVYFCASSQGRTSGRDEQFFGPGTRLTVL.

The chain has TRBV15 and TRBJ1-5; the match to TRBD1 covers 7 bases. The germline gives CDR1 LNHNV, CDR2 YYDKDF (reference sequence). V dropped 6 bases and J dropped 0; count of bases not matched to a gene: 8. This CDR3 comprises 16 residues. The CDR3 DNA sequence: TGTGCCACCAGGACCGGGACAGTTAATAGCAATCAGCCCCAGCATTTT. It is translated as CATRTGTVNSNQPQHF.

This clone came up once. The chain carries TRBV5-6 and TRBJ1-3, with 9 nucleotides matching TRBD1. Germline V gives CDR1 SGHDT, CDR2 YYEEEE. V shed 0 bases and J 4 bases; nucleotides not matched to a gene: 8. This CDR3 spans 17 amino acids. The CDR3 bases are TGTGCCAGCAGCTTGGGTCCGGGACAGGGTGCAGGAAACACCATATATTTT. It codes for CASSLGPGQGAGNTIYF.

This chain uses TRBV18 with TRBJ1-2, with 8 positions matching TRBD1. The CDR3 runs 15 residues. The germline gives CDR1 KGHSH, CDR2 LQKENI. V was pared by 4 bases and J by 4 bases, with 8 bases of the junction left unmatched. DNA of the CDR3: TGTGCCAGCTCACTAGACCGTGACAGGGGCTATGGCTACACCTTC. Translated: CASSLDRDRGYGYTF.